This T cell receptor (beta chain) was recovered during a study of T cell clonotyping in hematopoietic cell transplantation. Study-wide points: Graft donor and pretransplant recipient Inverse Simpson Index values predicted broader posttransplant TCR diversity. Recipient TCR diversity dropped after transplant; expanded clonotypes rose from day 30 to 180.

CDR3 length: 15 residues. Germline values: CDR1 KGHSH, CDR2 LQKENI. The trim removed 3 bases at V and 5 bases at J, leaving 8 bases unmatched. Turning to this clone: The antigen remains undetermined.

Recipient blood drawn about 28 days pretransplant and days 30, 100, 180 after. The data were produced by immunoSEQ multiplex PCR, yet TCRdb's version contains in-frame clones alone and is incomplete. The sample has more than 25,000 clones, roughly nine tenths seen once. The source was PBMCs, collected 100 days after allogeneic stem cell transplant. The gene calls are TRBV18 and TRBJ1-2; 8 bases are a match to TRBD1. The clonotype was recovered from a female patient aged 50-59 years who had an allogeneic stem cell transplant from a related donor, so the T cells may come from the graft donor. Some clones in this sample may be carry-over from other donors' samples. This CDR3 reads CASSPLNDRGYGYTF. The CDR3, as DNA: TGTGCCAGCTCACCCTTGAACGACAGGGGATATGGCTACACCTTC.